This T cell receptor (beta chain) was sequenced for a study of control samples from healthy donors and cancer patients. Method: immunoSEQ multiplex PCR; TCRdb's copy keeps in-frame clones and lacks some. The table has about 150,000 clones, about 94% seen once; the top ten hold 5% to 6.5%. CDR3 length: 12 residues. Trimming cost V 9 bases and J 7 bases; bases outside gene matches: 2. Germline V gives CDR1 MNHEY, CDR2 SMNVEV (reference sequence). The specimen was blood. The sequence came from a man aged 35-49 years in good health. The chain carries TRBV27 and TRBJ1-6, with 8 bases that match TRBD1. CDR3 in DNA: TGTGCCAGTCGGACAGGGAATTCACCCCTCCACTTT. Translated, it gives CASRTGNSPLHF.